Following are 26 T cell receptor beta chains from one sample sequenced in a study of blood T cell repertoires in COVID-19. Only in-frame clones appear in the TCRdb table, and some are missing; sequencing was by immunoSEQ multiplex PCR. This repertoire shows about 220,000 clones, approximately 90% found once; its top ten account for more than 3%. Material for sequencing was PBMCs or T cells enriched from blood (not recorded which). The source of these receptors is a woman aged 18-29 years in a cohort exposed to, infected with or recovered from COVID-19 (not recorded which).

This rearrangement joins TRBV9 to TRBJ1-3; 10 nucleotides match TRBD1. Trimming removed 4 bases from V and 2 bases from J; junction bases left unmatched: 12. Germline assignment: CDR1 SGDLS and CDR2 YYNGEE. CDR3 length equals 18 residues. CDR3 protein: CASSPQAGQGRAGNTIYF. The CDR3 nucleotides read TGTGCCAGCAGCCCACAGGCGGGACAGGGGAGAGCTGGAAACACCATATATTTT.

The chain combines TRBV18 with TRBJ1-2; D not resolved. The CDR3 is 13 amino acids. Germline assignment: CDR1 KGHSH and CDR2 LQKENI. The germline V and J ends were trimmed by 6 bases and 1 base, with 9 bases remaining between them. CDR3 DNA sequence: TGTGCCAGCTCGATGAGGGTTAACTATGGCTACACCTTC. Amino acid sequence: CASSMRVNYGYTF.

The V and J genes are TRBV6-2 or TRBV6-3 and TRBJ2-2; D is perhaps TRBD2 (5 bases). There are 15 residues in the CDR3. In germline, CDR1 is MNHEY, CDR2 SVGEGT. Trimming removed 0 bases from V and 6 bases from J, with 11 bases in between. The DNA for the CDR3 is TGTGCCAGCAGTTACTCGGGAGTTACTCCCGGGGAGCTGTTTTTT. Its translation is CASSYSGVTPGELFF.

The table lists this clone with a count of one. The chain combines TRBV12-3 or TRBV12-4 with TRBJ1-4; no firm D call. The CDR3 has 13 residues. The germline V and J ends were trimmed by 3 bases and 8 bases, with 10 bases remaining between them. The CDR3 coding sequence is TGTGCCAGCAGTTTGGAACAGCGGGAAAAACTGTTTTTT. Encoded protein: CASSLEQREKLFF.

V and J are TRBV5-1 and TRBJ2-5; perhaps TRBD2 as D (6 bases). Trimming pared 3 bases from V and 5 bases from J, leaving 20 bases between. Germline V CDR1 and CDR2: SGHRS, YFSETQ. This CDR3 spans 16 amino acids. The CDR3, as DNA: TGCGCCAGCAGCTGGAGACCGGACGGCCGGGGGGAGACCCAGTACTTC. Translation gives CASSWRPDGRGETQYF.

The rearrangement links TRBV19 to TRBJ2-7; D remains ambiguous. CDR1 is LNHDA and CDR2 is SQIVND in the germline V gene (reference sequence). CDR3 length equals 15 residues. Trimming took off 3 bases at V and 0 bases at J, with 12 bases between the two ends. CDR3 coding DNA: TGTGCCAGTAGTATTGAACGGAGCCCCTCCTACGAGCAGTACTTC. This translates into CASSIERSPSYEQYF.

This clone was recorded once. V is TRBV29-1 and J is TRBJ2-5; 14 nucleotides match TRBD2. Germline V gene lookup returns CDR1 SQVTM and CDR2 ANQGSEA. V dropped 6 bases and J dropped 5; count of bases not matched to a gene: 11. CDR3 length equals 16 residues. CDR3 sequence reads: CSVETGTSGSGETQYF. CDR3 coding DNA: TGCAGCGTCGAAACCGGGACTAGCGGGAGCGGGGAGACCCAGTACTTC.

The V and J genes are TRBV27 and TRBJ1-2; TRBD1 aligns across 8 bases. Germline-derived CDR1 and CDR2 are MNHEY and SMNVEV (reference sequence). J was trimmed by 4 bases and V by 5 bases; bases with no gene match: 6. CDR3 length: 14 amino acids. Written as DNA, the CDR3 is TGTGCCAGCAGTGGAACGCAGGGGGCCTATGGCTACACCTTC. Encoded protein: CASSGTQGAYGYTF.

This chain uses TRBV10-1 with TRBJ2-3, with D tentatively TRBD1 (6 bases). Germline loops: CDR1 WNHNN, CDR2 SYGVQD (reference sequence). V gave up 5 bases and J gave up 4 bases, with 13 bases separating them. The CDR3 contains 14 residues. DNA of the CDR3: TGCGCCAGCAGTCAGGGGATTGGGGCAGATACGCAGTATTTT. Translation: CASSQGIGADTQYF.

CDR3 residues: CSVVGGDGNSNQPQHF. The CDR3 DNA follows: TGCAGCGTTGTGGGGGGAGACGGAAATAGCAATCAGCCCCAGCATTTT. This chain uses TRBV29-1 with TRBJ1-5; D perhaps matches TRBD1 (5 bases). The CDR3 is 16 amino acids. With 4 bases removed from V and 0 bases from J, the gap between germline ends came to 16 bases. Germline V gives CDR1 SQVTM, CDR2 ANQGSEA.

This clone was recorded only once. This chain uses TRBV18 with TRBJ1-2; D call uncertain. CDR3 size: 14 residues. Germline CDR1 is KGHSH and CDR2 is LQKENI. Trimming left V 3 bases short and J 4 bases short, with 12 bases between. This CDR3 reads CASSPEEPSYGYTF. In nucleotides, the CDR3 is TGTGCCAGCTCACCCGAAGAGCCCTCCTATGGCTACACCTTC.

The V and J genes are TRBV13 and TRBJ1-2; 9 nucleotides match TRBD1. This CDR3 has 14 residues. Trimming cost V 5 bases and J 2 bases; bases outside gene matches: 3. Germline V gene data show CDR1 as PRHDT and CDR2 as FYEKMQ (reference sequence). The CDR3 reads CASSAGQGNYGYTF. The CDR3 nucleotides read TGTGCCAGCAGCGCCGGACAGGGGAACTATGGCTACACCTTC.

This clone was detected only once. This sequence joins TRBV2 and TRBJ1-1, with 8 bases aligning to TRBD1. Germline CDR1 SNHLY, CDR2 FYNNEI. This CDR3 comprises 15 residues. The V gene end was trimmed by 4 bases and the J gene end by 1 base; junction bases not matched to a gene: 5. The CDR3 DNA reads TGTGCCAGCAGTGGGACAGGGAGTAAGAACACTGAAGCTTTCTTT. Protein sequence: CASSGTGSKNTEAFF.

The gene calls are TRBV29-1 and TRBJ1-2; possibly TRBD1 for D (6 bases). This CDR3 comprises 13 residues. CDR1 SQVTM and CDR2 ANQGSEA come from the germline V gene. With 4 bases removed from V and 4 bases from J, the gap between germline ends came to 13 bases. The chain's CDR3 is CSVAGGRGYGYTF. The CDR3 nucleotides are TGCAGCGTTGCGGGGGGCCGGGGCTATGGCTACACCTTC.

The gene calls are TRBV12-3 or TRBV12-4 and TRBJ2-3, with D maybe TRBD2 (5 bases). Trimming pared 5 bases from V and 3 bases from J, leaving 9 bases between. The CDR3 spans 13 residues. The CDR3 DNA sequence: TGTGCCAGCAGTATACTAGGGACAGATACGCAGTATTTT. Protein: CASSILGTDTQYF.

The chain has TRBV9 and TRBJ1-5, with D uncertain. Trimming removed 2 bases from V and 4 bases from J, with 10 bases in between. The CDR3 is made up of 14 amino acids. Germline V gene data show CDR1 as SGDLS and CDR2 as YYNGEE. CDR3 region: CASSVEPTNQPQHF. The CDR3 DNA is TGTGCCAGCAGCGTGGAACCGACTAATCAGCCCCAGCATTTT.

The chain has TRBV18 and TRBJ2-7; 8 nucleotides agree with TRBD1. The CDR3 contains 14 residues. Germline assignment: CDR1 KGHSH and CDR2 LQKENI. Trimming took 2 bases from V and 6 from J; bases not matched to a gene: 6. The CDR3 DNA sequence: TGTGCCAGCTCACCAGTAGGACAGGGTGGCGAGCAGTACTTC. Its protein product is CASSPVGQGGEQYF.

The V and J genes are TRBV28 and TRBJ2-7; TRBD2 matches 10 bases. V shed 3 bases, J shed 4 bases, and the junction held 6 bases outside the gene matches. Germline CDR1 and CDR2: MDHEN and SYDVKM. This CDR3 has 15 amino acids. The DNA for the CDR3 is TGTGCCAGCAGTTTCAATCTAGCGGGGGTTTACGAGCAGTACTTC. It codes for CASSFNLAGVYEQYF.

V usage is TRBV11-2 and J usage is TRBJ1-1, with D unclear. V gave up 5 bases and J gave up 5 bases, with 18 bases separating them. CDR1 is SGHAT, CDR2 FQNNGV, per germline. The CDR3 contains 15 residues. CDR3 nucleotides: TGTGCCAGCAGCCCTAGACCCCTCGGGAGGACTGAAGCTTTCTTT. It translates to CASSPRPLGRTEAFF. Supplemented by reference TRBV11-2 and TRBJ1-1, the full variable domain reads EAGVAQSPRYKIIEKRQSVAFWCNPISGHATLYWYQQILGQGPKLLIQFQNNGVVDDSQLPKDRFSAERLKGVDSTLKIQPAKLEDSAVYLCASSPRPLGRTEAFFGQGTRLTVV.

This clone was counted a single time. The rearrangement links TRBV12-3 or TRBV12-4 to TRBJ1-2; TRBD1 agrees at 7 bases. CDR3 length equals 13 residues. The V segment lost 6 bases and the J segment 7 bases; nucleotides outside the gene matches: 8. CDR3 loop: CASSPDRDPGYTF. In DNA, the CDR3 is TGTGCCAGCAGCCCTGACAGGGATCCTGGCTACACCTTC.

Only one count was recorded for this clone. This rearrangement joins TRBV7-9 to TRBJ1-3, with D unclear. The germline V gene encodes CDR1 SEHNR and CDR2 FQNEAQ (reference sequence). Trimming took off 1 base at V and 3 bases at J, with 10 bases between the two ends. The CDR3 is made up of 15 amino acids. The CDR3, as DNA: TGTGCCAGCAGCTTAGTTGTAGGAGGTGGAAACACCATATATTTT. Amino acid sequence: CASSLVVGGGNTIYF.

The chain recombines TRBV12-3 or TRBV12-4 with TRBJ1-5; no definite D call. The V end lost 4 bases, the J end lost 2 bases, and 6 bases lay between the germline ends. This CDR3 is built from 13 residues. The CDR3 nucleotides read TGTGCCAGCAGTTCCCAGGGCAATCAGCCCCAGCATTTT. Its protein is CASSSQGNQPQHF.

The chain carries TRBV2 and TRBJ1-1; tentatively, D is TRBD1 (5 bases). The CDR3 has 16 amino acids. The V end lost 5 bases, the J end lost 0 bases, and 16 bases lay between the germline ends. Germline CDR1 reads SNHLY; CDR2 reads FYNNEI. In DNA, the CDR3 is TGTGCCAGCAGTCGAAACAGGCAAAACATGAACACTGAAGCTTTCTTT. Amino acid sequence: CASSRNRQNMNTEAFF.

J is TRBJ1-1 and V is TRBV7-8, with 9 bases lining up with TRBD1. Germline V CDR1 and CDR2: SGHVS, FQNEAQ. The CDR3 is 15 amino acids. Trimming removed 3 bases from V and 2 bases from J; junction bases left unmatched: 4. The CDR3 sequence is CASSLWTGENTEAFF. CDR3 sequence (DNA): TGTGCCAGCAGCTTGTGGACAGGGGAAAACACTGAAGCTTTCTTT.

This chain joins TRBV3-1 (or the pseudogene TRBV3-2) and TRBJ1-1; the D gene is possibly TRBD1 (5 bases). The V end lost 7 bases, the J end lost 2 bases, and 11 bases lay between the germline ends. The CDR3 sequence is 13 residues long. Looked up from germline, CDR1 is LGHDT and CDR2 is YNNKEL (reference sequence). The CDR3 sequence: CASTLDSNTEAFF. The CDR3 bases are TGTGCCAGCACCCTAGACAGTAACACTGAAGCTTTCTTT.

The chain employs TRBV4-2 and TRBJ1-1; 12 bases match TRBD1. V lost 3 bases, J lost 6 bases, and 11 bases stayed unmatched. The CDR3 contains 17 residues. CDR1 LGHNA and CDR2 YNFKEQ come from the germline V gene. The CDR3 loop is CASSHSLGTGGVPEAFF. CDR3 sequence (DNA): TGTGCCAGCAGCCACTCGTTAGGGACAGGGGGCGTACCTGAAGCTTTCTTT.